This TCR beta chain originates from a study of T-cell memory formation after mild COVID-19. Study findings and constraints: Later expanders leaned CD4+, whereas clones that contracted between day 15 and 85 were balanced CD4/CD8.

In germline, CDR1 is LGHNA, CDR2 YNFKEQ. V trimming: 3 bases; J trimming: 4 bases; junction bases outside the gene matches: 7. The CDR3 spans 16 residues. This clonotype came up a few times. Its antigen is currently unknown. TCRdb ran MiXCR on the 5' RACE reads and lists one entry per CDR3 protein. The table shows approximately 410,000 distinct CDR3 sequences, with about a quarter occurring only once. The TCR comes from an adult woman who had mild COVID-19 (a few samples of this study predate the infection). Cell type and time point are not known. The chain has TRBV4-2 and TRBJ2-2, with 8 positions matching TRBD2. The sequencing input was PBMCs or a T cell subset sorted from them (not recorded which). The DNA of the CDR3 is TGTGCCAGCAGCCACCGAGCGGGGGAGATCACCGGGGAGCTGTTTTTT. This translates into CASSHRAGEITGELFF.